A single sample is the source of the 27 T cell receptor beta chains below, sequenced in a study of blood T cell repertoires in COVID-19 (dated by TCRdb to the early 2020s). The protocol used for the library was the immunoSEQ multiplex PCR assay. TCRdb obtained this table from immuneACCESS and retained in-frame rearrangements with V and J assigned. These tables miss some clones; where compared with another copy, unresolved V genes account for less than half of the shortfall, and the remainder is unexplained. In all, the sample holds around 300,000 clones, and about nine tenths of those were seen once. The top ten clonotypes cover around 3% of the sample. Sequenced material: peripheral blood. The receptor set was obtained from a woman under 40 with active or convalescent COVID-19.

V is TRBV7-2 and J is TRBJ1-1, with unresolved D. The CDR3 runs 13 residues. V shed 5 bases and J shed 10 bases, with 17 bases lying between them. The germline gives CDR1 SGHTA, CDR2 FQGNSA. The CDR3 region has the DNA TGTGCCAGCAGCAACTTGAGGGAGCGGGGAGCTTTCTTT. Translated, it gives CASSNLRERGAFF. Complete variable domain (other parts from reference TRBV7-2 and TRBJ1-1): GAGVSQSPSNKVTEKGKDVELRCDPISGHTALYWYRQSLGQGLEFLIYFQGNSAPDKSGLPSDRFSAERTGGSVSTLTIQRTQQEDSAVYLCASSNLRERGAFFGQGTRLTVV.

This chain links TRBV7-9 with TRBJ2-2, with D uncertain. Germline V gives CDR1 SEHNR, CDR2 FQNEAQ (reference sequence). V was cut by 2 bases and J by 3 bases, with 10 bases left in between. CDR3 size: 15 residues. The CDR3: CASSLSVAYTGELFF. CDR3 sequence (DNA): TGTGCCAGCAGCTTATCCGTGGCCTACACCGGGGAGCTGTTTTTT.

This chain uses TRBV5-6 with TRBJ1-2; D gene uncertain. The CDR3 has 15 amino acids. V was pared by 3 bases and J by 6 bases, with 18 bases between. Germline V gene sequence: CDR1 SGHDT, CDR2 YYEEEE. The CDR3 DNA sequence: TGTGCCAGCAGCTACGTCGCGGGGAGTAAAAATGGCTACACCTTC. Protein: CASSYVAGSKNGYTF. The variable domain in full, completed from reference TRBV5-6 and TRBJ1-2, reads DAGVTQSPTHLIKTRGQQVTLRCSPKSGHDTVSWYQQALGQGPQFIFQYYEEEERQRGNFPDRFSGHQFPNYSSELNVNALLLGDSALYLCASSYVAGSKNGYTFGSGTRLTVV.

On this clone itself: A single base is all that separates this from a far larger clone, so a read error is likely. The chain recombines TRBV6-2 or TRBV6-3 with TRBJ1-6, with 9 bases aligning to TRBD1. Germline-derived CDR1 and CDR2 are MNHEY and SVGEGT. This CDR3 contains 14 residues. V was pared by 5 bases and J by 5 bases, with 1 base of the junction left unmatched. The CDR3 is CASSRDRDNSPLHF. For the CDR3, the DNA is TGTGCCAGCAGTCGGGACAGGGATAATTCACCCCTCCACTTT.

This rearrangement joins TRBV4-3 to TRBJ2-3; 8 bases align to TRBD1. Germline V lookup: CDR1 LGHNA, CDR2 YSLEER. V lost 3 bases, J lost 4 bases, and 6 bases stayed unmatched. The CDR3 runs to 15 residues. The CDR3 loop is CASSQDRVQADTQYF. Written as DNA, the CDR3 is TGCGCCAGCAGCCAGGACAGGGTTCAGGCAGATACGCAGTATTTT.

The chain recombines TRBV9 with TRBJ1-1; D is perhaps TRBD1 (6 bases). The CDR3 extends over 15 amino acids. CDR1 SGDLS and CDR2 YYNGEE come from the germline V gene. Trimming cost V 4 bases and J 5 bases, with 18 bases left between them. CDR3: CASSPLSSQGTEAFF. CDR3 sequence (DNA): TGTGCCAGCAGCCCACTTTCCTCCCAGGGGACTGAAGCTTTCTTT. The entire variable domain, with the rest obtained from reference TRBV9 and TRBJ1-1, is as follows: DSGVTQTPKHLITATGQRVTLRCSPRSGDLSVYWYQQSLDQGLQFLIQYYNGEERAKGNILERFSAQQFPDLHSELNLSSLELGDSALYFCASSPLSSQGTEAFFGQGTRLTVV.

The rearrangement uses TRBV7-9 and TRBJ1-1; 10 bases are shared with TRBD1. The CDR3 sequence is 12 residues long. J was trimmed by 11 bases and V by 4 bases; bases with no gene match: 4. Germline CDR1 is SEHNR and CDR2 is FQNEAQ (reference sequence). CDR3 nucleotide sequence: TGTGCCAGCAGCTACCGGGGACAGGGGGCTTTCTTT. Its translation: CASSYRGQGAFF.

This chain connects TRBV28 to TRBJ1-2; D may be TRBD1 (5 bases). CDR1 and CDR2 from the germline V gene are MDHEN and SYDVKM. CDR3 length: 19 residues. V lost 2 bases to trimming and J lost 1 base, with 23 bases between them. CDR3 region: CASSLGLLPGLLSNYGYTF. CDR3 in DNA: TGTGCCAGCAGTTTAGGTTTACTCCCGGGACTTCTAAGTAACTATGGCTACACCTTC.

The chain recombines TRBV5-1 with TRBJ1-1; tentatively, D is TRBD1 (5 bases). From germline, CDR1 is SGHRS and CDR2 YFSETQ. V was cut by 0 bases and J by 5 bases, with 11 bases left in between. This CDR3 contains 14 residues. The CDR3 bases are TGCGCCAGCAGCTTGGTAGGGGAGGGTACTGAAGCTTTCTTT. As protein: CASSLVGEGTEAFF.

The gene calls are TRBV3-1 (or the pseudogene TRBV3-2) and TRBJ2-7; D remains ambiguous. Per germline, CDR1 LGHDT and CDR2 YNNKEL (reference sequence). This CDR3 spans 14 amino acids. Deletions cut 1 base from V and 2 bases from J, with 9 bases between. This CDR3 reads CASSQAVLPYEQYF. CDR3 nucleotides: TGTGCCAGCAGCCAAGCGGTACTTCCCTACGAGCAGTACTTC.

This clone has a single count. The chain joins TRBV19 to TRBJ2-2, with TRBD1 matching 7 bases. The CDR3 has 15 residues. Germline V gene sequence: CDR1 LNHDA, CDR2 SQIVND (reference sequence). J gave up 5 bases and V 3 bases, and 6 bases lay outside the gene matches. Here the CDR3 reads CASSIATGDTGELFF. CDR3 nucleotides: TGTGCCAGTAGTATCGCTACAGGGGATACCGGGGAGCTGTTTTTT. Variable domain in full (rest from reference TRBV19 and TRBJ2-2): DGGITQSPKYLFRKEGQNVTLSCEQNLNHDAMYWYRQDPGQGLRLIYYSQIVNDFQKGDIAEGYSVSREKKESFPLTVTSAQKNPTAFYLCASSIATGDTGELFFGEGSRLTVL.

The chain links TRBV7-2 to TRBJ1-5; TRBD1 matches at 8 bases. The CDR3 spans 14 residues. Germline CDR1 and CDR2: SGHTA and FQGNSA. The V segment lost 3 bases and the J segment 2 bases; nucleotides outside the gene matches: 0. The CDR3 protein is CASSLDRGNQPQHF. CDR3 bases: TGTGCCAGCAGCTTGGACAGGGGCAATCAGCCCCAGCATTTT.

V usage is TRBV7-2 and J usage is TRBJ1-4, with a possible D match to TRBD1 (6 bases). The CDR3 runs 14 residues. The V end lost 2 bases, the J end lost 4 bases, and 8 bases lay between the germline ends. The V gene's germline CDR1 is SGHTA and CDR2 FQGNSA. The CDR3 loop is CASSLNRVNEKLFF. As DNA, the CDR3 is TGTGCCAGCAGCTTAAACAGGGTTAATGAAAAACTGTTTTTT.

The chain employs TRBV7-8 and TRBJ1-1; 7 bases line up with TRBD1. Germline values: CDR1 SGHVS, CDR2 FQNEAQ. V lost 3 bases, J lost 10 bases, and 8 bases stayed unmatched. The CDR3 totals 13 residues. In nucleotides, the CDR3 is TGTGCCAGCAGCTTGGGACAGCTGAGTAGAGCTTTCTTT. This translates into CASSLGQLSRAFF.

This clone was detected once. The chain has TRBV2 and TRBJ1-5; D call uncertain. The CDR3 is made up of 14 amino acids. The germline gives CDR1 SNHLY, CDR2 FYNNEI. V lost 4 bases, J lost 5 bases, and 12 bases lay in between. Here the CDR3 reads CASSAPAGDQPQHF. The CDR3, as DNA: TGTGCCAGCAGTGCACCGGCCGGGGATCAGCCCCAGCATTTT.

Only one count was recorded for this clone. The chain links TRBV28 to TRBJ2-1, with 11 positions matching TRBD1. Germline V CDR1 and CDR2: MDHEN, SYDVKM. V gave up 11 bases and J gave up 2 bases; unmatched junction bases: 2. The CDR3 consists of 13 residues. The CDR3 loop is CAGQGAPYNEQFF. CDR3 nucleotides: TGTGCCGGACAGGGGGCTCCCTACAATGAGCAGTTCTTC.

The V and J genes are TRBV18 and TRBJ1-2, with TRBD1 identical over 7 bases. V was clipped by 6 bases and J by 2 bases; unmatched bases: 6. The CDR3 spans 14 residues. Germline V gene lookup returns CDR1 KGHSH and CDR2 LQKENI. The CDR3 region has the DNA TGTGCCAGCTCCCAGGGGGAGGAGAACTATGGCTACACCTTC. It encodes CASSQGEENYGYTF.

The V call is TRBV5-1, the J call TRBJ2-7; D possibly corresponds to TRBD2 (5 bases). The CDR3 covers 14 residues. Germline values: CDR1 SGHRS, CDR2 YFSETQ. Trimming left V 0 bases short and J 3 bases short, with 10 bases between. This CDR3 reads CASSLAVTSYEQYF. The DNA for the CDR3 is TGCGCCAGCAGCTTGGCCGTTACTAGCTACGAGCAGTACTTC.

The J gene is TRBJ1-2, the V gene TRBV24-1; the D gene is possibly TRBD1 (5 bases). This CDR3 comprises 15 residues. CDR1 KGHDR and CDR2 SFDVKD come from the germline V gene. V shed 4 bases and J shed 4 bases, with 15 bases lying between them. CDR3 region: CATSDYRPRGYGYTF. Here the CDR3 DNA reads TGTGCCACCAGTGACTACAGGCCTAGGGGCTATGGCTACACCTTC.

The chain has TRBV19 and TRBJ2-7; 8 nucleotides align to TRBD1. Germline CDR1 LNHDA, CDR2 SQIVND (reference sequence). V lost 8 bases and J lost 4; bases outside the gene matches: 7. The CDR3 loop spans 13 amino acids. For the CDR3, the DNA is TGTGCCAGTGCCGGGACAGGCCGTTACGAGCAGTACTTC. Translated: CASAGTGRYEQYF.

The chain has TRBV7-8 and TRBJ2-1, with 7 positions matching TRBD2. Germline trimming cut 2 bases from V and 3 bases from J; bases unmatched to any gene: 4. The germline CDR1 and CDR2 sequences are SGHVS and FQNEAQ. This CDR3 comprises 15 residues. CDR3 amino acids: CASSLTGGGYNEQFF. The DNA of the CDR3 is TGTGCCAGCAGCTTAACCGGCGGGGGCTACAATGAGCAGTTCTTC.

V gene TRBV18 combines with J gene TRBJ2-1; 8 nucleotides agree with TRBD1. V lost 6 bases, J lost 0 bases, and 4 bases stayed unmatched. The CDR3 length is 15 residues. Germline values: CDR1 KGHSH, CDR2 LQKENI. Here the CDR3 reads CASSQGASSYNEQFF. The CDR3 DNA reads TGTGCCAGCTCTCAGGGGGCTAGCTCCTACAATGAGCAGTTCTTC.

For this clone: The identical CDR3 is also encoded by other nucleotide sequences in the sample. The CDR3 region has the DNA TGTGCCAGCAGCCAAGGGAGGGGGCCTGGGGCCCTCCACTTT. This codes for CASSQGRGPGALHF. This chain uses TRBV3-1 (or the pseudogene TRBV3-2) with TRBJ1-6; 7 bases are shared with TRBD1. V lost 1 base, J lost 14 bases, and 8 bases stayed unmatched. The CDR3 is made up of 14 amino acids. Germline assignment: CDR1 LGHDT and CDR2 YNNKEL (reference sequence).

J is TRBJ1-1 and V is TRBV6-5; weak D call: TRBD1 (6 bases). V was cut by 4 bases and J by 1 base, with 13 bases left in between. CDR3 size: 15 residues. Looked up from germline, CDR1 is MNHEY and CDR2 is SVGAGI. CDR3 region: CASSSRQQGNTEAFF. Written as DNA, the CDR3 is TGTGCCAGCAGTTCCCGACAACAGGGGAACACTGAAGCTTTCTTT.

The chain uses TRBV10-3 and TRBJ2-7, with 11 bases matching TRBD1. The CDR3 runs 15 residues. With V trimmed by 2 bases and J by 7 bases, 7 bases remained unmatched. Germline CDR1 and CDR2: ENHRY and SYGVKD. In DNA form, the CDR3 reads TGTGCCATCAGTGAGGCCGGACAGGGGGCGGGGGAGCAGTACTTC. Translated, it gives CAISEAGQGAGEQYF.

The genes are TRBV28 and TRBJ2-2; possible D gene TRBD1, 5 bases. Trimming removed 6 bases from V and 4 bases from J, with 21 bases in between. Germline V gene sequence: CDR1 MDHEN, CDR2 SYDVKM. CDR3 length: 17 amino acids. In DNA form, the CDR3 reads TGTGCCAGCAGGGTAGCTTTACCAGGGCTAGGCACCGGGGAGCTGTTTTTT. This codes for CASRVALPGLGTGELFF.

The V and J genes are TRBV9 and TRBJ1-5, with 7 bases lining up with TRBD1. V was clipped by 3 bases and J by 9 bases; unmatched bases: 9. Germline CDR1 and CDR2: SGDLS and YYNGEE. The CDR3 totals 14 residues. CDR3 protein: CASSATGQFAPQHF. CDR3 nucleotides: TGTGCCAGCAGCGCTACGGGACAGTTTGCGCCCCAGCATTTT.